This T cell receptor beta chain originates from a study of OX40 agonist ivuxolimab in advanced cancers. Assay used: immunoSEQ multiplex PCR; TCRdb lists only in-frame clones, some missing. This sample has 15,000 to 20,000 clones; 70% to 85% occur once, and the top ten carry under 55%. Germline V lookup: CDR1 MGHRA, CDR2 YSYEKL. This CDR3 is built from 13 residues. Trimming pared 2 bases from V and 6 bases from J, leaving 7 bases between. This receptor was identified in an adult with an advanced solid tumor such as melanoma, head and neck, liver or kidney cancer. The chain couples TRBV4-1 to TRBJ2-2; D is undetermined. The sequencing here drew on CD4+ or CD8+ T cells sorted from blood, taken in a trial of the OX40 agonist ivuxolimab. The CDR3: CASSQPGAGELFF. CDR3 nucleotides: TGCGCCAGCAGCCAACCGGGTGCCGGGGAGCTGTTTTTT.